This T cell receptor beta chain was identified during a study of T-cell reconstitution after alpha-beta-depleted transplantation in children. Broader study findings: It was surviving recipient T cells and thymic progenitors that gave some patients high TCRbeta diversity at day 60. By one year post-transplant, T-cell counts and diversity largely arose from T cells that were newly produced. Alpha-beta T cells present about two months after transplant were reported to originate from several hundred expanded graft clones.

Germline loops: CDR1 DFQATT, CDR2 SNEGSKA (reference sequence). The V gene end was trimmed by 6 bases and the J gene end by 0 bases; junction bases not matched to a gene: 12. The CDR3 runs to 17 residues. Unique molecular identifiers were used in preparing the TCRbeta library. TCRdb re-called the PCR reads with MiXCR, one entry per CDR3 protein. The sample carries tens of thousands of distinct CDR3 sequences, 15% to 20% recorded once. This clonotype has a handful of counts. Its specificity is not known. The source of this sequence is a male patient aged 2-10 years who had a stem cell transplant for acute lymphoblastic leukemia, so the T cells may come from the graft donor. The chain recombines TRBV20-1 with TRBJ2-1, with 9 bases that match TRBD2. The sample was PBMCs, mostly from graft donor cells, taken 360 days after TCRalphabeta/CD19-depleted stem cell transplant. The CDR3 is CSATASGRSLSYNEQFF. The CDR3 DNA is TGCAGTGCCACCGCGAGCGGGAGGTCCCTCTCCTACAATGAGCAGTTCTTC.